The 26 T cell receptor beta chains given below trace back to one sample, sequenced in a study of cytomegalovirus exposure and HLA in healthy donors. With 60 Vbeta and 13 Jbeta primers, the PCR was carried out. Assay: immunoSEQ multiplex PCR; the TCRdb copy retains only in-frame clones and omits some. This sample carries about 91,000 clones, roughly 76% of them seen once, and the ten largest clones take 1.2%. Sequenced sample: PBMCs. Receptors originate from a female donor in good health and CMV-seronegative.

This clone occurred once. The V and J genes are TRBV2 and TRBJ1-4; a possible D gene is TRBD1 (6 bases). The germline V gene encodes CDR1 SNHLY and CDR2 FYNNEI. V lost 3 bases and J lost 5, with 13 bases in between. The CDR3 is made up of 15 amino acids. The CDR3 region is CASSESRGQNEKLFF. CDR3 bases: TGTGCCAGCAGTGAGTCCAGGGGTCAGAATGAAAAACTGTTTTTT.

This chain joins TRBV30 and TRBJ1-2; D remains unclear. V lost 0 bases and J 4 bases, leaving 6 bases between the germline ends. Germline V gene data show CDR1 as GTSNPN and CDR2 as SVGIG (reference sequence). CDR3 size: 12 residues. In DNA, the CDR3 is TGTGCCTGGAGTGTAGAACTCTATGGCTACACCTTC. Translated, it gives CAWSVELYGYTF.

V usage is TRBV5-1 and J usage is TRBJ2-7, with 11 positions matching TRBD2. With V trimmed by 5 bases and J by 4 bases, 11 bases remained unmatched. This CDR3 contains 16 residues. Germline CDR1 is SGHRS and CDR2 is YFSETQ. As DNA, the CDR3 is TGCGCCAGCAGATTGACTCCGACTAGCGGGATATACGAGCAGTACTTC. The encoded protein is CASRLTPTSGIYEQYF.

V is TRBV7-9 and J is TRBJ1-3, with a possible D match to TRBD1 (6 bases). This CDR3 comprises 15 residues. Germline CDR1 reads SEHNR; CDR2 reads FQNEAQ (reference sequence). Deletions cut 4 bases from V and 2 bases from J, with 12 bases between. CDR3 region: CASSSTGSTGNTIYF. DNA for the CDR3: TGTGCCAGCAGCTCCACAGGGTCGACTGGAAACACCATATATTTT.

V usage is TRBV29-1 and J usage is TRBJ1-1; no clear D. The CDR3 contains 11 residues. Trimming took 4 bases from V and 6 from J, leaving 9 bases between them. The germline CDR1 and CDR2 sequences are SQVTM and ANQGSEA. In DNA form, the CDR3 reads TGCAGCGTTGGGGCCAGGTCTGAAGCTTTCTTT. Its translation: CSVGARSEAFF.

The chain has TRBV7-3 and TRBJ1-1; D may be TRBD1 (6 bases). With 5 bases removed from V and 1 base from J, the gap between germline ends came to 11 bases. Germline CDR1 SGHTA, CDR2 FQGTGA. This CDR3 has 14 residues. The CDR3, as DNA: TGTGCCAGCAGCCTGGGACACTCGAACACTGAAGCTTTCTTT. Encoded protein: CASSLGHSNTEAFF.

The CDR3 coding sequence is TGCGCCAGCAGCCCTATTGACAGGGGGGCCTATGGCTACACCTTC. This codes for CASSPIDRGAYGYTF. The V gene is TRBV5-1, the J gene TRBJ1-2, with 9 bases fitting TRBD1. J was trimmed by 4 bases and V by 4 bases; bases with no gene match: 8. The germline CDR1 and CDR2 sequences are SGHRS and YFSETQ. This CDR3 is built from 15 residues.

About this clone itself: This CDR3 is also generated by other DNA sequences in the sample. The rearrangement joins TRBV18 to TRBJ1-1; no reliable D call. Trimming shortened V by 3 bases and J by 1 base, and 9 bases separated the two germline ends. The germline V gene encodes CDR1 KGHSH and CDR2 LQKENI. The CDR3 has 14 residues. The CDR3 DNA follows: TGTGCCAGCTCACCTGACGGGAGGAACACTGAAGCTTTCTTT. Its protein product is CASSPDGRNTEAFF.

This clone came up a few times. The CDR3 here is CSARGQETQYF. For the CDR3, the DNA is TGCAGTGCTCGGGGGCAAGAGACCCAGTACTTC. The chain has TRBV20-1 and TRBJ2-5; a possible D gene is TRBD2 (6 bases). Germline-derived CDR1 and CDR2 are DFQATT and SNEGSKA (reference sequence). V lost 5 bases to trimming and J lost 2 bases, with 6 bases between them. The CDR3 contains 11 residues.

The chain carries TRBV25-1 and TRBJ1-1; D remains unclear. The CDR3 is made up of 16 amino acids. Germline values: CDR1 MGHDK, CDR2 SYGVNS. Trimming removed 1 base from V and 4 bases from J, with 16 bases in between. Here the CDR3 reads CASSESPEAIGTEAFF. CDR3 bases: TGTGCCAGCAGTGAATCTCCCGAGGCAATTGGCACTGAAGCTTTCTTT. Filled out from reference TRBV25-1 and TRBJ1-1, the complete variable domain reads EADIYQTPRYLVIGTGKKITLECSQTMGHDKMYWYQQDPGMELHLIHYSYGVNSTEKGDLSSESTVSRIRTEHFPLTLESARPSHTSQYLCASSESPEAIGTEAFFGQGTRLTVV.

This clone was seen more than once but under ten times. The chain joins TRBV30 to TRBJ2-7; D perhaps matches TRBD1 (6 bases). CDR3 length equals 13 residues. V was clipped by 3 bases and J by 3 bases, with 12 bases between them. Per germline, CDR1 GTSNPN and CDR2 SVGIG (reference sequence). The CDR3 DNA reads as TGTGCCTGGAGCCAGGGGACGAACTACGAGCAGTACTTC. Protein sequence: CAWSQGTNYEQYF.

Only one count was recorded for this clone. The genes are TRBV10-3 and TRBJ2-1, with 12 bases that match TRBD2. The CDR3 is 20 amino acids. Unmatched junction bases numbered 14, after V lost 5 bases and J lost 0 bases. Germline loops: CDR1 ENHRY, CDR2 SYGVKD. DNA for the CDR3: TGTGCCATCAGTAGACCTGGGCTAGCGGGAGGGTCGGCCTCCTACAATGAGCAGTTCTTC. As protein: CAISRPGLAGGSASYNEQFF.

The rearrangement uses TRBV7-9 and TRBJ2-7; D uncertain. Per the germline V gene, CDR1 is SEHNR and CDR2 is FQNEAQ (reference sequence). The CDR3 contains 12 residues. V was clipped by 2 bases and J by 3 bases, with 5 bases between them. CDR3 bases: TGTGCCAGCAGCTTAAAGAGCTACGAGCAGTACTTC. Protein product: CASSLKSYEQYF.

The gene calls are TRBV29-1 and TRBJ2-2, with 8 bases that match TRBD2. CDR3 length equals 15 residues. Unmatched junction bases numbered 5, after V lost 2 bases and J lost 3 bases. The germline V gene encodes CDR1 SQVTM and CDR2 ANQGSEA. The CDR3 spells CSVEWREAHTGELFF. The CDR3 DNA reads as TGCAGCGTTGAATGGCGGGAGGCCCACACCGGGGAGCTGTTTTTT.

Note on this clone: At one boundary the junction diverges from the germline segment, which might be a read error. The chain carries TRBV30 and TRBJ2-3, with TRBD2 matching 15 bases. The CDR3 extends over 16 amino acids. CDR1 is GTSNPN and CDR2 is SVGIG in the germline V gene (reference sequence). The CDR3 DNA sequence: TGTGCCTGGGGACTAGCGGGAGGGCTTGGCACAGATGCGCAGTATTTT. It translates to CAWGLAGGLGTDAQYF.

This clone was seen a few times. This rearrangement joins TRBV14 to TRBJ1-1, with D maybe TRBD1 (6 bases). CDR1 and CDR2 (germline): SGHDN, FVKESK. CDR3 length equals 15 residues. V shed 4 bases and J shed 2 bases, with 14 bases lying between them. The CDR3 loop reads CASSPKVGGNTEAFF. CDR3 bases: TGTGCCAGCAGCCCCAAGGTAGGGGGAAACACTGAAGCTTTCTTT.

This sequence joins TRBV4-3 and TRBJ1-4, with D possibly being TRBD1 (5 bases). The CDR3 loop spans 16 amino acids. Per the germline V gene, CDR1 is LGHNA and CDR2 is YSLEER. V lost 3 bases and J 5 bases, leaving 16 bases between the germline ends. The CDR3 loop reads CASSHATWGVNEKLFF. The DNA for the CDR3 is TGCGCCAGCAGCCATGCGACATGGGGGGTCAATGAAAAACTGTTTTTT.

This clone has just a few counts. V and J are TRBV19 and TRBJ2-1, with 7 nucleotides matching TRBD1. The germline V gene has CDR1 LNHDA and CDR2 SQIVND (reference sequence). This CDR3 contains 14 residues. The ends lost 6 bases at V and 1 base at J; junction bases unmatched: 3. CDR3 bases: TGTGCCAGTAGCCGGGACAGTTCCTACAATGAGCAGTTCTTC. Encoded protein: CASSRDSSYNEQFF.

This clone has only a few counts. The chain combines TRBV7-9 with TRBJ2-5, with TRBD2 matching 11 bases. CDR1 is SEHNR and CDR2 is FQNEAQ in the germline V gene (reference sequence). The CDR3 sequence is 14 residues long. V lost 5 bases and J lost 3; bases outside the gene matches: 2. The chain's CDR3 is CASSMTSGKETQYF. DNA of the CDR3: TGTGCCAGCAGCATGACTAGCGGGAAAGAGACCCAGTACTTC.

This chain uses TRBV7-9 with TRBJ1-6; D is unclear. The CDR3 is 14 amino acids. V shed 2 bases and J shed 5 bases, with 7 bases lying between them. In germline, CDR1 is SEHNR, CDR2 FQNEAQ (reference sequence). DNA for the CDR3: TGTGCCAGCAGCTTAATGGGCGATAATTCACCCCTCCACTTT. Amino acids: CASSLMGDNSPLHF.

This clone was counted only a few times. The chain carries TRBV5-8 and TRBJ1-2, with TRBD1 matching 8 bases. Germline values: CDR1 SGHTS, CDR2 YDEGEE. Trimming removed 4 bases from V and 4 bases from J; junction bases left unmatched: 6. The CDR3 spans 14 residues. CDR3 loop: CASSGRGRVYGYTF. Written as DNA, the CDR3 is TGTGCCAGCAGCGGCAGGGGGCGCGTCTATGGCTACACCTTC.

The V call is TRBV6-5, the J call TRBJ2-7; 8 positions match TRBD1. Germline assignment: CDR1 MNHEY and CDR2 SVGAGI. This CDR3 has 15 residues. Trimming removed 4 bases from V and 7 bases from J; junction bases left unmatched: 12. CDR3 DNA sequence: TGTGCCAGCAGTTCAGGGGGACAGGTGGGGAGGGAGCAGTACTTC. Amino acid sequence: CASSSGGQVGREQYF.

The chain employs TRBV6-1 and TRBJ1-4; no clear D gene. Trimming took 2 bases from V and 8 from J, leaving 9 bases between them. Germline V gives CDR1 MNHNS, CDR2 SASEGT. The CDR3 sequence is 13 residues long. The CDR3 protein is CASSELVGEKLFF. CDR3 DNA: TGTGCCAGCAGTGAATTGGTGGGCGAAAAACTGTTTTTT.

This chain uses TRBV9 with TRBJ1-5, with TRBD1 as a possible D gene (5 bases). Trimming removed 3 bases from V and 2 bases from J, with 9 bases in between. CDR1 is SGDLS, CDR2 YYNGEE, per germline. The CDR3 spans 14 residues. The CDR3 loop is CASSAGRGNQPQHF. The CDR3 DNA reads as TGTGCCAGCAGCGCAGGCAGGGGCAATCAGCCCCAGCATTTT.

The table lists this clone with a few counts. The chain combines TRBV6-1 with TRBJ2-1; TRBD1 matches 9 bases. The CDR3 is made up of 16 amino acids. The junction had 11 bases not matched to a gene; V was cut back by 4 bases and J by 7 bases. CDR1 is MNHNS and CDR2 is SASEGT in the germline V gene. The CDR3 loop is CASSVPPGTGWNEQFF. The CDR3 coding sequence is TGTGCCAGCAGTGTCCCTCCCGGGACAGGGTGGAATGAGCAGTTCTTC.

The genes are TRBV27 and TRBJ2-7; TRBD1 aligns across 7 bases. The CDR3 runs 12 residues. J gave up 3 bases and V 10 bases, and 6 bases lay outside the gene matches. Germline CDR1 reads MNHEY; CDR2 reads SMNVEV (reference sequence). The CDR3 sequence is CATQGQNYEQYF. The CDR3 DNA follows: TGTGCCACCCAGGGACAGAACTACGAGCAGTACTTC.